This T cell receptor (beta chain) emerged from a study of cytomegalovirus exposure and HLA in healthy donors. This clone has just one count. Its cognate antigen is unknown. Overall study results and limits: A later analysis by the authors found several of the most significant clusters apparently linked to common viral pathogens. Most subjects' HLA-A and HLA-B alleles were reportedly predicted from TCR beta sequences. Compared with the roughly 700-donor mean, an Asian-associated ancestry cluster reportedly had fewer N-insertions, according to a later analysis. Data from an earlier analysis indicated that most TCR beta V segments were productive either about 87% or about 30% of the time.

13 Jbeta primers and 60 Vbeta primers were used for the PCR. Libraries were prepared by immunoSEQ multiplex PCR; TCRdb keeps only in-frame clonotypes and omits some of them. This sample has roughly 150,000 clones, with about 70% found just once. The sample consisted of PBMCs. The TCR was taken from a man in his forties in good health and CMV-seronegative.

The CDR3 sequence is CASSYGQGANSDTQYF. For the CDR3, the DNA is TGTGCCAGCAGTTACGGACAGGGGGCGAATTCGGATACGCAGTATTTT. The V call is TRBV6-6, the J call TRBJ2-3, with TRBD1 identical over 11 bases. Germline CDR1 reads MNHNY; CDR2 reads SVGAGI (reference sequence). Trimming removed 2 bases from V and 6 bases from J; junction bases left unmatched: 7. This CDR3 has 16 amino acids.